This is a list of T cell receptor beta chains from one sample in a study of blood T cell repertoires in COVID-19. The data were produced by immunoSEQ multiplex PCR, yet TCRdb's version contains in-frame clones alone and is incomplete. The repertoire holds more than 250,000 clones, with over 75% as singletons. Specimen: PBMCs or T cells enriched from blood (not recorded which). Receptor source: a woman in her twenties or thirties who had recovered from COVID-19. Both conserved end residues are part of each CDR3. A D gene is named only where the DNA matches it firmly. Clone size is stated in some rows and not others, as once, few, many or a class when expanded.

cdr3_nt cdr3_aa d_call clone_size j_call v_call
TGTGCCAGCAGTCGACCGGGACAGATCTCAAACTATGGCTACACCTTC CASSRPGQISNYGYTF TRBD1 few TRBJ1-2 TRBV6-6
TGTGCCATCAGTGAGATAGGTAGTCGGGGTCGGCAGTTCTTC CAISEIGSRGRQFF . . TRBJ2-1 TRBV10-3
TGTGCCAGCGGGACAGATGAGAACACTGAAGCTTTCTTT CASGTDENTEAFF TRBD1 . TRBJ1-1 TRBV28
TGTGCCAGCAGTTCCCTAGGACAGGGGTATCAGCCCCAGCATTTT CASSSLGQGYQPQHF TRBD1 . TRBJ1-5 TRBV27
TGTGCCAGCAGCTTTCAAGACCCCGAGGTTGAAAAACTGTTTTTT CASSFQDPEVEKLFF . . TRBJ1-4 TRBV7-9
TGTGCCAGCAGCCAGGCATCGTATGGCTACACCTTC CASSQASYGYTF . . TRBJ1-2 TRBV14
TGTGCCAGCAGCTTACGAGGAGGCGGATACTATGGCTACACCTTC CASSLRGGGYYGYTF . once TRBJ1-2 TRBV11-2
TGTGCCAGCAGCTCCCCCGACTCCACAGATACGCAGTATTTT CASSSPDSTDTQYF . . TRBJ2-3 TRBV5-4
TGTGCCAGCAGTTTGCAGTGGAACACTGAAGCTTTCTTT CASSLQWNTEAFF . few TRBJ1-1 TRBV11-3
TGTGCCAGCAGTACTAGACCGGGACAGGGGGCGGGAGGCTACACCTTC CASSTRPGQGAGGYTF TRBD1 . TRBJ1-2 TRBV28
TGTGCCAGCAGCCTCCTAGTCGAAGAGACCCAGTACTTC CASSLLVEETQYF . . TRBJ2-5 TRBV3-1/TRBV3-2
TGTGCCAGCAGTTTAGCAGGGAGGCAGCCCTACGAGCAGTACTTC CASSLAGRQPYEQYF . . TRBJ2-7 TRBV27
TGTGCCAGCAGCCAAGAGTATATGGCTAGCGGGGGGAGGGGCATTCAGTACTTC CASSQEYMASGGRGIQYF TRBD2 . TRBJ2-4 TRBV4-2
TGTGCCAGCTCACAAAAGGACAGGGGGATTGGGTCCCTCCACTTT CASSQKDRGIGSLHF TRBD1 . TRBJ1-6 TRBV18
TGTGCCAGCAGCCAACCTGGGCTAGCGGGTGGTGAGCAGTTCTTC CASSQPGLAGGEQFF TRBD2 once TRBJ2-1 TRBV3-1/TRBV3-2
TGTGCCAGCAGTGAATACGGGAGCTCCTATAATTCACCCCTCCACTTT CASSEYGSSYNSPLHF . . TRBJ1-6 TRBV25-1
TGTGCCAGCAACAACAGGGGCCGCAACACTGAAGCTTTCTTT CASNNRGRNTEAFF TRBD1 . TRBJ1-1 TRBV6-5
TGCGCCAGCAGCCAAGATACCAGGGCTGGAAACACCATATATTTT CASSQDTRAGNTIYF . . TRBJ1-3 TRBV4-3
TGCGCCAGCAGCCGATCGTTCGGGGAGGGAGGCCACTATAATTCACCCCTCCACTTT CASSRSFGEGGHYNSPLHF . few TRBJ1-6 TRBV4-1
TGCAGCGTTGCCCCGCCAGGGGCCGAAAAACTGTTTTTT CSVAPPGAEKLFF . . TRBJ1-4 TRBV29-1
TGTGCCAGCAGCTTGGGCGACGACAAGTACAATGGCTACACCTTC CASSLGDDKYNGYTF . . TRBJ1-2 TRBV7-9
TGCAGCGTTGCAGGGGCTAACTATGGCTACACCTTC CSVAGANYGYTF . once TRBJ1-2 TRBV29-1
TGTGCCAGCAGCGTAGTTGCGGGGAGCACAGATACGCAGTATTTT CASSVVAGSTDTQYF . once TRBJ2-3 TRBV9
TGTGCCAGCAGCCTCATGTCCCAGGGTAACACTGAAGCTTTCTTT CASSLMSQGNTEAFF . . TRBJ1-1 TRBV11-2
TGTGCCAGCAGTTTATCGCCGGAGTTAAGCTCCTACGAGCAGTACTTC CASSLSPELSSYEQYF . . TRBJ2-7 TRBV27
TGTGCTAGCAGCCCCGGAGGGGTCCGTGAAAAACTGTTTTTT CASSPGGVREKLFF . once TRBJ1-4 TRBV7-7
TGTGCCATCAGCAAAGAGGGCGGCACAGATACGCAGTATTTT CAISKEGGTDTQYF . . TRBJ2-3 TRBV10-3
TGCAGCGTTGAGGGCAGAGGGTTGACTGAAGCTTTCTTT CSVEGRGLTEAFF . . TRBJ1-1 TRBV29-1
TGTGCCAGCAGCCGACGGGGGATGGGGAACACTGAAGCTTTCTTT CASSRRGMGNTEAFF . few TRBJ1-1 TRBV28
TGTGCCAGCAGCCCCCTTTACACGGGGGAGGCTTTCTTT CASSPLYTGEAFF . . TRBJ1-1 TRBV6-5
TGCGCCAGCAGCCCCGGTTATGATAGCAATCAGCCCCAGCATTTT CASSPGYDSNQPQHF . few TRBJ1-5 TRBV4-1